What follows is one T cell receptor (beta chain) and its context. What it binds is unknown. These data belong to a study of T cell responses to AZD1222 COVID-19 vaccine. Study-level results: Spike-specific TCR breadth rose after two AZD1222 doses, and depth rose as well. Repertoires were obtained solely post-peak T cell response. Spike-wide vaccine-associated CD4 TCRs dominated at 160-218 and 743-854.

Sequenced by immunoSEQ multiplex PCR; TCRdb stores in-frame clones only, minus some. The sample contains 95,000 to 150,000 clones, 89% of which appear only once. The germline V and J ends were trimmed by 4 bases and 6 bases, with 11 bases remaining between them. Germline CDR1 SGDLS, CDR2 YYNGEE. The CDR3 is 13 residues long. The sample was peripheral blood, taken on day 0 of AZD1222 vaccination. The TCR comes from an adult in good health. The J gene is TRBJ1-5, the V gene TRBV9; a possible D gene is TRBD1 (6 bases). The CDR3 DNA is TGTGCCAGCAGCTTGACAGGTAGTCAGCCCCAGCATTTT. Amino acids: CASSLTGSQPQHF. The complete variable domain, with remaining parts taken from reference TRBV9 and TRBJ1-5, reads DSGVTQTPKHLITATGQRVTLRCSPRSGDLSVYWYQQSLDQGLQFLIQYYNGEERAKGNILERFSAQQFPDLHSELNLSSLELGDSALYFCASSLTGSQPQHFGDGTRLSIL.